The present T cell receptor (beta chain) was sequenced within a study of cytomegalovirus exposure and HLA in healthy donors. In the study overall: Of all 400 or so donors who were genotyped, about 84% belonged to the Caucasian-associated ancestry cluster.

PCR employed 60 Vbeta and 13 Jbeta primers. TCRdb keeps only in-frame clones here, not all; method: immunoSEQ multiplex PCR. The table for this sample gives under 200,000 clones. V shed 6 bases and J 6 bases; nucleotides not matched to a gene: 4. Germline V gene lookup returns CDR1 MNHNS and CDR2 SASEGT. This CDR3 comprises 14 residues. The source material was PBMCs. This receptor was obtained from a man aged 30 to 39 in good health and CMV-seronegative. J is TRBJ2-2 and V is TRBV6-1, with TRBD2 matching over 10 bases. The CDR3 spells CASSQAGGAGELFF. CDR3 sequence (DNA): TGTGCCAGCAGCCAAGCGGGAGGGGCCGGGGAGCTGTTTTTT.